These T cell receptor beta chains were read from a single sample in a study of blood T cell repertoires in COVID-19. Profiling relied on immunoSEQ multiplex PCR, and the TCRdb table lists in-frame clones only, not all of them. The sample records a few hundred thousand clones, approximately 84% being singletons. What was sequenced was PBMCs or T cells enriched from blood (not recorded which). The source is a man aged 40-49 years who had recovered from COVID-19. The CDR3 runs from the conserved cysteine through the conserved F or W. Each record gives: V gene, D gene, clone size, J gene, CDR3 DNA, CDR3 protein. D genes are given only for firm matches. Where a row states a size, it is once, few, many or the class of an expanded clone; other rows omit it.

v_gene: TRBV9
d_gene: TRBD2
abundance: .
j_gene: TRBJ2-3
CDR3nt: TGTGCCAGCAGCGCCTATGATGGGACTAGCGGGGGGCCGCCCCTAGATACGCAGTATTTT
CDR3aa: CASSAYDGTSGGPPLDTQYF

v_gene: TRBV29-1
d_gene: TRBD1
abundance: once
j_gene: TRBJ1-2
CDR3nt: TGCAGCGTTACGAGACAGGGACCGTATGGCTACACCTTC
CDR3aa: CSVTRQGPYGYTF

v_gene: TRBV30
d_gene: .
abundance: .
j_gene: TRBJ2-2
CDR3nt: TGTGCCTGGAGTCTCTTCCGCAGCGCCACCGGGGAGCTGTTTTTT
CDR3aa: CAWSLFRSATGELFF

v_gene: TRBV3-1/TRBV3-2
d_gene: TRBD1
abundance: .
j_gene: TRBJ1-4
CDR3nt: TGTGCCAGCAGCCAAGATATGGGACAGGGCTTGAAAGAAAAACTGTTTTTT
CDR3aa: CASSQDMGQGLKEKLFF

v_gene: TRBV5-4
d_gene: TRBD2
abundance: .
j_gene: TRBJ2-3
CDR3nt: TGTGCCAGCAGCGAGGATAGCGGGGGGGCATCAGATACGCAGTATTTT
CDR3aa: CASSEDSGGASDTQYF

v_gene: TRBV6-1
d_gene: .
abundance: .
j_gene: TRBJ1-1
CDR3nt: TGTGCCAGCAGTGAAATAGAATTGGCGCAGGCGGCTTTCTTT
CDR3aa: CASSEIELAQAAFF

v_gene: TRBV7-2
d_gene: TRBD1
abundance: once
j_gene: TRBJ1-2
CDR3nt: TGTGCCAGCAGCCCCCAAGGGACAGGGTATGGCTATGGCTACACCTTC
CDR3aa: CASSPQGTGYGYGYTF

v_gene: TRBV28
d_gene: .
abundance: .
j_gene: TRBJ1-6
CDR3nt: TGTGCCAGCAGACCCAGGGGTTCACCCCTCCACTTT
CDR3aa: CASRPRGSPLHF

v_gene: TRBV5-1
d_gene: .
abundance: .
j_gene: TRBJ1-3
CDR3nt: TGCGCCAGCAGCTTGGAAGGGGGCTCTGGAAACACCATATATTTT
CDR3aa: CASSLEGGSGNTIYF

v_gene: TRBV6-5
d_gene: .
abundance: few
j_gene: TRBJ1-1
CDR3nt: TGTGCCAGCAGTTACCAGGTGAACACTGAAGCTTTCTTT
CDR3aa: CASSYQVNTEAFF

v_gene: TRBV9
d_gene: .
abundance: .
j_gene: TRBJ2-3
CDR3nt: TGTGCCAGCAGCGACCTAGGAAGCGGCACAGATACGCAGTATTTT
CDR3aa: CASSDLGSGTDTQYF

v_gene: TRBV28
d_gene: TRBD2
abundance: .
j_gene: TRBJ2-5
CDR3nt: TGTGCCAGCAGCAGGGGACTAGCGGGACAAGAGACCCAGTACTTC
CDR3aa: CASSRGLAGQETQYF

v_gene: TRBV30
d_gene: .
abundance: once
j_gene: TRBJ2-5
CDR3nt: TGTGCCTGGAGTGTACAGGGCAGACGAGAGACCCAGTACTTC
CDR3aa: CAWSVQGRRETQYF

v_gene: TRBV9
d_gene: .
abundance: few
j_gene: TRBJ2-1
CDR3nt: TGTGCCAGCAGCATTACAGGAGACTCCTACAATGAGCAGTTCTTC
CDR3aa: CASSITGDSYNEQFF

v_gene: TRBV6-5
d_gene: .
abundance: once
j_gene: TRBJ2-6
CDR3nt: TGTGCCAGCAGGCTATACCTTACTGGGGCCAACGTCCTGACTTTC
CDR3aa: CASRLYLTGANVLTF

v_gene: TRBV2
d_gene: TRBD1
abundance: .
j_gene: TRBJ1-1
CDR3nt: TGTGCCAGCAGGGGGGGACAGGGGGCAAGTTTACCATTGGGCACTGAAGCTTTCTTT
CDR3aa: CASRGGQGASLPLGTEAFF

v_gene: TRBV27
d_gene: .
abundance: .
j_gene: TRBJ1-3
CDR3nt: TGTGCCAGCAGTCTCAGGTCTCCATACTCTGGAAACACCATATATTTT
CDR3aa: CASSLRSPYSGNTIYF

v_gene: TRBV5-6
d_gene: .
abundance: .
j_gene: TRBJ2-5
CDR3nt: TGTGCCAGCAGCCTGGCTACACAGCAAGAGACCCAGTACTTC
CDR3aa: CASSLATQQETQYF

v_gene: TRBV2
d_gene: .
abundance: .
j_gene: TRBJ1-1
CDR3nt: TGTGCCAGCAGACAGGGTTTGAACACTGAAGCTTTCTTT
CDR3aa: CASRQGLNTEAFF

v_gene: TRBV12-3/TRBV12-4
d_gene: .
abundance: .
j_gene: TRBJ2-7
CDR3nt: TGTGCCAGCAGCCTGGGGACAAACTACGAGCAGTACTTC
CDR3aa: CASSLGTNYEQYF

v_gene: TRBV6-5
d_gene: TRBD2
abundance: .
j_gene: TRBJ2-5
CDR3nt: TGTGCCAGCAGTTACTACCTAGCGGGGCGGGAGACCCAGTACTTC
CDR3aa: CASSYYLAGRETQYF

v_gene: TRBV28
d_gene: .
abundance: once
j_gene: TRBJ1-2
CDR3nt: TGTGCCAGCAGTAAATTGCAGGGCTACTATGGCTACACCTTC
CDR3aa: CASSKLQGYYGYTF